The T cell receptor (beta chain) under discussion was sequenced for a study of shared clonotypes between healthy human individuals. Turning to the study itself: The study used three CD4 naive, three CD4 memory, two CD8 naive and one CD8 memory plate per donor. General study findings and limits: Generally, estimated richness proved larger in naive subsets than it did in memory subsets. Among non-shared clonotypes, generation probabilities were lower than among those shared by all four donors.

Notes on this clone: Antigen specificity is unknown.

It was about 190 ng DNA, approximately 30,000 T cell genomes, that sorted-subset replicate PCRs used. The data were produced by immunoSEQ multiplex PCR, yet TCRdb's version contains in-frame clones alone and is incomplete. The sample holds 2 million to 2.5 million clones; around 93% are singletons and the top ten take 0.3% to 0.4%. Germline V gene data show CDR1 as SGHTA and CDR2 as FQGNSA. The CDR3 length is 13 residues. With 0 bases removed from V and 6 bases from J, the gap between germline ends came to 9 bases. The sequencing sample was made of naive CD4+ T cells from PBMCs. Indicated subset: CD45RA+ positively selected. The rearrangement joins TRBV7-2 to TRBJ2-7, with a possible D match to TRBD2 (5 bases). This receptor was identified in a man younger than 30 in good health. Some clones in this sample may be carry-over from other donors' samples. The chain's CDR3 is CASSLARGSEQYF. In nucleotides, the CDR3 is TGTGCCAGCAGCTTAGCGCGAGGGTCCGAGCAGTACTTC.